The 3 T cell receptor beta chains listed next were all sequenced from one sample in a study of blood T cell repertoires in COVID-19. Some clones are missing from TCRdb's copy, which holds only in-frame ones; the method was immunoSEQ multiplex PCR. This table has about 64,000 clones, 80% to 95% appearing once. The sample consisted of peripheral blood. The receptors were gathered from a woman older than 75 with active COVID-19.

This clone was counted between two and nine times. The CDR3 is CASSLLRAGGTDTQYF. DNA for the CDR3: TGTGCCAGCAGTTTATTACGAGCGGGAGGCACAGATACGCAGTATTTT. The genes are TRBV27 and TRBJ2-3; TRBD2 agrees at 8 bases. This CDR3 region has 16 residues. V lost 1 base to trimming and J lost 1 base; unmatched junction nucleotides: 4. The germline gives CDR1 MNHEY, CDR2 SMNVEV (reference sequence).

This clone has only a few counts. The V gene is TRBV6-1, the J gene TRBJ2-1; 9 bases map to TRBD1. CDR3 size: 17 residues. With 2 bases clipped from V and 1 base from J, the junction kept 6 bases outside the gene matches. CDR1 is MNHNS and CDR2 is SASEGT in the germline V gene. The chain's CDR3 is CASSERRDRASYNEQFF. CDR3 bases: TGTGCCAGCAGTGAACGGCGGGACAGGGCTTCCTACAATGAGCAGTTCTTC.

The rearrangement links TRBV11-2 to TRBJ2-2; 9 bases are shared with TRBD2. Germline CDR1 and CDR2: SGHAT and FQNNGV. V lost 5 bases, J lost 6 bases, and 7 bases stayed unmatched. The CDR3 contains 15 residues. DNA for the CDR3: TGTGCCAGCAGCACTCGTGGGACTAGCCCCGGGGAGCTGTTTTTT. It translates to CASSTRGTSPGELFF.